This T cell receptor (beta chain) derives from a study of Graves' ophthalmopathy and Graves' hyperthyroidism. Looking at the study overall: Peripheral blood was gathered at the point of initial diagnosis, before any treatment started. General observations from the study: The model predicted progression of ophthalmopathy with a sensitivity of roughly 69%, and its specificity was 72% to 80%.

Isolation of PBMCs was performed using 10 ml of fresh peripheral blood. This clonotype was detected only a few times. Its antigen is unknown. Amplifying from RNA transcripts, the study obtained TCR beta CDR3 regions. HTBI-primed first-round RT-PCR preceded second-round multiplex PCR. TCRdb reprocessed the multiplex PCR reads with MiXCR, giving one entry per CDR3 protein. The table has 650,000 to 800,000 distinct CDR3 sequences, 35% to 50% seen once. The length of the CDR3 is 14 residues. CDR1 and CDR2 from the germline V gene are MNHNS and SASEGT. With 8 bases clipped from V and 3 bases from J, the junction kept 10 bases outside the gene matches.

This TCR was recovered from an adult man with Graves' ophthalmopathy. The rearrangement links TRBV6-1 to TRBJ2-7, with 7 bases fitting TRBD1. Sequencing was performed on peripheral blood. For the CDR3, the DNA is TGTGCCAGCGACAGGGACCGACTCGGCTACGAGCAGTACTTC. Its translation: CASDRDRLGYEQYF.